Below are 29 T cell receptor beta chains sequenced from a single sample in a study of CD8 T cells in Susac syndrome. Random hexamers were used to reverse transcribe roughly 0.5 to 1 ug of RNA. TCRdb reanalysed the immunoSEQ multiplex PCR reads using MiXCR and keeps one entry per CDR3 protein. This sample has around 110,000 distinct CDR3 sequences, with roughly 95% found just once. The source material was CD8+ T cells from PBMCs. The receptors come from a human donor with Susac syndrome.

CDR3 DNA sequence: TGTGCCAGCAGCCATAGCGGGGGGTCCTTCACAGATACGCAGTATTTT. It encodes CASSHSGGSFTDTQYF. The chain joins TRBV9 to TRBJ2-3; 10 nucleotides line up with TRBD2. V shed 4 bases and J 2 bases; nucleotides not matched to a gene: 7. In germline, CDR1 is SGDLS, CDR2 YYNGEE. There are 16 residues in the CDR3.

The chain is built from TRBV3-1 and TRBJ2-5; 8 bases align to TRBD2. CDR3 length: 15 residues. CDR1 and CDR2 from the germline V gene are LGHDT and YNNKEL (reference sequence). The J segment lost 5 bases and the V segment lost 0 bases, leaving 5 bases of the junction unmatched. The CDR3 nucleotides are TGTGCCAGCAGCCAAGAGTTCGGGGGGGGTGAGACCCAGTACTTC. Its protein product is CASSQEFGGGETQYF.

The chain joins TRBV24-1 to TRBJ2-2; D is ambiguous. This CDR3 contains 13 residues. Germline CDR1 reads KGHDR; CDR2 reads SFDVKD. V gave up 1 base and J gave up 4 bases, with 3 bases separating them. The CDR3 DNA is TGTGCCACCAGTGATTTATCCACCGGGGAGCTGTTTTTT. Amino acid sequence: CATSDLSTGELFF.

The chain links TRBV15 to TRBJ1-5, with D possibly being TRBD1 (6 bases). CDR1 LNHNV and CDR2 YYDKDF come from the germline V gene (reference sequence). The CDR3 is 14 amino acids. V lost 5 bases and J 2 bases, leaving 10 bases between the germline ends. CDR3 loop: CATSGGGGNQPQHF. CDR3 sequence (DNA): TGTGCCACCAGCGGGGGCGGAGGCAATCAGCCCCAGCATTTT.

V usage is TRBV6-2 or TRBV6-3 and J usage is TRBJ2-5, with a weak D call TRBD2 (6 bases). The CDR3 runs 13 residues. In germline, CDR1 is MNHEY, CDR2 SVGEGT. V lost 4 bases and J lost 4, with 10 bases in between. The CDR3 is CASSSGGGETQYF. The CDR3 DNA sequence: TGTGCCAGCAGTTCCGGGGGAGGAGAGACCCAGTACTTC.

The rearrangement uses TRBV7-2 and TRBJ2-2, with D maybe TRBD1 (6 bases). There are 16 residues in the CDR3. Germline loops: CDR1 SGHTA, CDR2 FQGNSA. V shed 4 bases and J shed 4 bases, with 16 bases lying between them. The CDR3 here is CASSSEVGAGTGELFF. CDR3 DNA: TGTGCCAGCAGCTCCGAGGTGGGGGCCGGCACCGGGGAGCTGTTTTTT.

The chain has TRBV27 and TRBJ2-1, with a tentative D call TRBD1 (5 bases). Germline V gene data show CDR1 as MNHEY and CDR2 as SMNVEV (reference sequence). The CDR3 is 15 residues long. Trimming removed 2 bases at V and 3 bases at J, with 11 bases between. CDR3 sequence: CASSLVRTYYNEQFF. As DNA, the CDR3 is TGTGCCAGCAGTTTAGTAAGGACATACTACAATGAGCAGTTCTTC.

The V gene is TRBV12-3 or TRBV12-4, the J gene TRBJ2-5; the D gene is possibly TRBD1 (6 bases). Deletions cut 5 bases from V and 7 bases from J, with 20 bases between. The CDR3 loop spans 15 amino acids. CDR3 coding DNA: TGTGCCAGCAGTCTCCACGGATTGGCAGGGGCGACCCAGTACTTC. Amino acids: CASSLHGLAGATQYF.

This clonotype was detected once. The J gene is TRBJ2-2, the V gene TRBV6-5; TRBD2 might be the D (5 bases). CDR3 length: 13 residues. V was pared by 6 bases and J by 4 bases, with 9 bases between. Per the germline V gene, CDR1 is MNHEY and CDR2 is SVGAGI. The CDR3 spells CASRPGFTGELFF. The DNA for the CDR3 is TGTGCCAGCAGACCGGGGTTCACCGGGGAGCTGTTTTTT.

J is TRBJ2-1 and V is TRBV12-3 or TRBV12-4, with D unresolved. Trimming pared 8 bases from V and 4 bases from J, leaving 9 bases between. The CDR3 has 12 residues. The CDR3 nucleotides read TGTGCCAGCGCCTCATCATACAATGAGCAGTTCTTC. It encodes CASASSYNEQFF.

The V gene is TRBV7-2, the J gene TRBJ2-7; a possible D gene is TRBD2 (5 bases). Trimming removed 10 bases at V and 2 bases at J, with 15 bases between. Per the germline V gene, CDR1 is SGHTA and CDR2 is FQGNSA. This CDR3 has 13 amino acids. The CDR3 DNA follows: TGTGCCATCTGGGGTGGAGGAGCCTACGAGCAGTACTTC. This gives the protein CAIWGGGAYEQYF.

The chain couples TRBV15 to TRBJ2-7, with TRBD2 identical over 10 bases. V lost 5 bases and J lost 0; bases outside the gene matches: 13. CDR1 is LNHNV, CDR2 YYDKDF, per germline (reference sequence). This CDR3 has 18 residues. CDR3 coding DNA: TGTGCCACCAGCCCCGGGGCTAGCGGGGGCTTTAGCTCCTACGAGCAGTACTTC. Translation gives CATSPGASGGFSSYEQYF.

This sequence joins TRBV20-1 and TRBJ2-7; TRBD1 matches 8 bases. V was clipped by 3 bases and J by 6 bases; unmatched bases: 7. Germline assignment: CDR1 DFQATT and CDR2 SNEGSKA (reference sequence). CDR3 size: 13 residues. The CDR3 nucleotides read TGCAGTGCTAGGGACAGGGAGACCGGCGAGCAGTACTTC. It yields the protein CSARDRETGEQYF.

The chain links TRBV6-5 to TRBJ2-3; TRBD2 is a possible D gene (7 bases). CDR1 and CDR2 (germline): MNHEY, SVGAGI. V lost 0 bases, J lost 0 bases, and 16 bases lay in between. The CDR3 sequence is 18 residues long. The CDR3 sequence: CASSYSPGGRRSTDTQYF. The DNA for the CDR3 is TGTGCCAGCAGTTACTCCCCGGGGGGCCGCCGTAGCACAGATACGCAGTATTTT.

The CDR3 spells CASGLDGGNYGYTF. The DNA for the CDR3 is TGTGCTAGTGGTTTGGACGGGGGGAACTATGGCTACACCTTC. J is TRBJ1-2 and V is TRBV12-5; possible D gene TRBD1, 5 bases. The CDR3 extends over 14 amino acids. In germline, CDR1 is LGHNT, CDR2 FRNRAP. V was shortened by 1 base and J by 2 bases, with 8 bases between the two germline ends.

The genes are TRBV27 and TRBJ1-2, with D possibly matching TRBD1 (5 bases). The CDR3 spans 13 residues. Per germline, CDR1 MNHEY and CDR2 SMNVEV (reference sequence). Trimming stripped 3 bases from V and 2 bases from J, with 7 bases between. Here the CDR3 DNA reads TGTGCCAGCAGTTTGGGGGAGAACTATGGCTACACCTTC. This encodes CASSLGENYGYTF.

The chain couples TRBV5-1 to TRBJ1-2, with 10 positions matching TRBD1. The germline V gene encodes CDR1 SGHRS and CDR2 YFSETQ. This CDR3 is built from 17 residues. The J segment lost 3 bases and the V segment lost 2 bases, leaving 10 bases of the junction unmatched. In DNA form, the CDR3 reads TGCGCCAGCAGCTTCTTCTCCGGGACAGGGGAGGACTATGGCTACACCTTC. It specifies CASSFFSGTGEDYGYTF. Using reference TRBV5-1 and TRBJ1-2 for the parts outside the CDR3, the full variable domain is KAGVTQTPRYLIKTRGQQVTLSCSPISGHRSVSWYQQTPGQGLQFLFEYFSETQRNKGNFPGRFSGRQFSNSRSEMNVSTLELGDSALYLCASSFFSGTGEDYGYTFGSGTRLTVV.

J is TRBJ2-1 and V is TRBV6-4; TRBD2 is a possible D gene (5 bases). Trimming took off 7 bases at V and 6 bases at J, with 19 bases between the two ends. Germline values: CDR1 MRHNA, CDR2 SNTAGT. This CDR3 has 15 amino acids. DNA for the CDR3: TGTGCCAGCACCCGGGTTTGGGGTCGGGGCAATGAGCAGTTCTTC. It encodes CASTRVWGRGNEQFF.

The V call is TRBV5-6, the J call TRBJ2-5; tentatively, D is TRBD2 (6 bases). V lost 0 bases, J lost 4 bases, and 7 bases lay in between. CDR3 length equals 13 residues. Germline V gene data show CDR1 as SGHDT and CDR2 as YYEEEE. The CDR3 loop reads CASSLGGGETQYF. CDR3 in DNA: TGTGCCAGCAGCTTGGGGGGAGGAGAGACCCAGTACTTC.

V usage is TRBV12-3 or TRBV12-4 and J usage is TRBJ1-6; D might be TRBD1 (5 bases). The germline V and J ends were trimmed by 3 bases and 10 bases, with 13 bases remaining between them. This CDR3 has 14 amino acids. CDR3 sequence reads: CASSLEGLGSPLHF. In nucleotides, the CDR3 is TGTGCCAGCAGTTTGGAGGGGTTAGGGTCACCCCTCCACTTT.

The genes are TRBV6-5 and TRBJ2-7; weak D call: TRBD1 (6 bases). Trimming left V 0 bases short and J 6 bases short, with 9 bases between. Germline loops: CDR1 MNHEY, CDR2 SVGAGI. The CDR3 extends over 13 amino acids. This CDR3 is CASSYSGGAEQYF. The DNA for the CDR3 is TGTGCCAGCAGTTACTCAGGGGGTGCCGAGCAGTACTTC.

This sequence joins TRBV5-6 and TRBJ2-5; D is perhaps TRBD1 or TRBD2 (5 bases each). The CDR3 spans 13 residues. The ends were cut back, 4 bases at V and 7 bases at J, with 14 bases in the middle. Germline CDR1 reads SGHDT; CDR2 reads YYEEEE. Here the CDR3 reads CASSKGVGGTQYF. CDR3 DNA: TGTGCCAGCAGCAAGGGTGTTGGGGGGACCCAGTACTTC.

The rearrangement links TRBV19 to TRBJ1-1, with no clear D. Germline assignment: CDR1 LNHDA and CDR2 SQIVND (reference sequence). V lost 11 bases to trimming and J lost 4 bases, with 14 bases between them. CDR3 length: 12 residues. CDR3 in DNA: TGTGCCTCCAGTGCTCCTCTCACTGAAGCTTTCTTT. Residues: CASSAPLTEAFF.

V is TRBV19 and J is TRBJ2-5; 9 nucleotides align to TRBD2. V shed 6 bases, J shed 4 bases, and the junction held 9 bases outside the gene matches. The CDR3 loop spans 15 amino acids. Germline CDR1 and CDR2: LNHDA and SQIVND (reference sequence). The CDR3 DNA reads TGTGCCAGTAGCCTCGGGCTAGCGGGGATAGAGACCCAGTACTTC. Translated, it gives CASSLGLAGIETQYF.

The chain links TRBV12-3 or TRBV12-4 to TRBJ1-1; 8 bases align to TRBD1. The V gene end was trimmed by 6 bases and the J gene end by 2 bases; junction bases not matched to a gene: 5. The CDR3 length is 14 residues. CDR3 in amino acids: CASRVDRVNTEAFF. In DNA form, the CDR3 reads TGTGCCAGCAGGGTGGACAGGGTTAACACTGAAGCTTTCTTT.

The rearrangement uses TRBV5-4 and TRBJ2-3; 9 bases fit TRBD1. The CDR3 contains 17 residues. Trimming took 2 bases from V and 0 from J; bases not matched to a gene: 7. Germline CDR1 is SGHNT and CDR2 is YYREEE (reference sequence). The DNA of the CDR3 is TGTGCCAGCAGCTTTCGGACAGGGGCACCTAGCACAGATACGCAGTATTTT. Translation: CASSFRTGAPSTDTQYF.

This clonotype was recorded only once. This sequence joins TRBV6-5 and TRBJ2-5, with 9 bases aligning to TRBD2. Germline-derived CDR1 and CDR2 are MNHEY and SVGAGI. With 0 bases clipped from V and 1 base from J, the junction kept 6 bases outside the gene matches. The CDR3 runs to 17 residues. The CDR3 nucleotides read TGTGCCAGCAGTTACTCTTTCCAGCGGGGGGCCCAAGAGACCCAGTACTTC. As protein: CASSYSFQRGAQETQYF.

This chain uses TRBV9 with TRBJ1-1; possibly TRBD1 for D (6 bases). The CDR3 runs 14 residues. Germline CDR1 reads SGDLS; CDR2 reads YYNGEE. The V gene lost 4 bases and the J gene lost 3 bases, with 13 bases spanning the gap. The CDR3 reads CASSLQGRDTEAFF. The CDR3 nucleotides read TGTGCCAGCAGCTTACAGGGTCGTGACACTGAAGCTTTCTTT. The complete variable domain, with remaining parts taken from reference TRBV9 and TRBJ1-1, reads DSGVTQTPKHLITATGQRVTLRCSPRSGDLSVYWYQQSLDQGLQFLIQYYNGEERAKGNILERFSAQQFPDLHSELNLSSLELGDSALYFCASSLQGRDTEAFFGQGTRLTVV.

V gene TRBV15 combines with J gene TRBJ2-7; D possibly corresponds to TRBD1 (6 bases). CDR3 length: 14 amino acids. V gave up 5 bases and J gave up 6 bases, with 17 bases separating them. Germline V gene sequence: CDR1 LNHNV, CDR2 YYDKDF (reference sequence). CDR3 sequence reads: CATSPADRQGEQYF. In nucleotides, the CDR3 is TGTGCCACCAGCCCAGCGGACAGACAAGGCGAGCAGTACTTC.